Only one count was recorded for the clone carrying this T cell receptor beta chain. The sample is drawn from a study of OX40 agonist ivuxolimab in advanced cancers. Generated by immunoSEQ multiplex PCR, the TCRdb table keeps only in-frame clones and is missing some. In the table there are approximately 58,000 clones, 70% to 85% of which are singletons. The sequenced sample was CD4+ or CD8+ T cells sorted from blood, obtained in a trial of the OX40 agonist ivuxolimab. This sequence originates from an adult with an advanced solid tumor such as melanoma, head and neck, liver or kidney cancer.

The CDR3 DNA sequence: TGTGCCAGCAGCCCTCGGGCCAGGGACAGGGCCCCATCTCGTGAGCAGTTCTTC. Translated, it gives CASSPRARDRAPSREQFF. The chain links TRBV11-2 to TRBJ2-1, with 9 bases fitting TRBD1. From germline, CDR1 is SGHAT and CDR2 FQNNGV. V shed 5 bases and J 9 bases; nucleotides not matched to a gene: 20. The CDR3 loop spans 18 amino acids.